The present TCR beta chain was sequenced within a study of OX40 agonist ivuxolimab in advanced cancers. Overall study context: Ivuxolimab, an antibody acting as an agonist of OX40 (CD134), was used to treat patients.

The protocol was immunoSEQ multiplex PCR, while the TCRdb copy is restricted to in-frame clones and leaves out a portion. The table lists 150,000 to 180,000 clones, 94% of them singletons. This CDR3 comprises 13 residues. Germline V gene lookup returns CDR1 SGHAT and CDR2 FQNNGV. The trim removed 6 bases at V and 3 bases at J, leaving 4 bases unmatched. The gene calls are TRBV11-2 and TRBJ2-7, with 8 bases that match TRBD1. Sample: CD4+ or CD8+ T cells sorted from blood, taken in a trial of the OX40 agonist ivuxolimab. The sequence was obtained from an adult with an advanced solid tumor such as melanoma, head and neck, liver or kidney cancer. The DNA of the CDR3 is TGTGCCAGCAGTCTAGACAGGGGCTACGAGCAGTACTTC. This translates into CASSLDRGYEQYF.